Below are 6 T cell receptor beta chains sequenced from a single sample in a study of sequential checkpoint blockade in melanoma. The assay was immunoSEQ multiplex PCR, and TCRdb's table has in-frame clones only and misses some. The data hold around 15,000 clones, with about 55% observed a single time. Treatment described: randomized to nivolumab then ipilimumab (arm A) or the reverse (arm B). Specimen: CD8+ T cells sorted from blood (inferred from file names), collected from a patient given nivolumab and ipilimumab in sequence. These receptors were collected from a human donor with melanoma.

The chain has TRBV28 and TRBJ2-7; D is undetermined. Germline CDR1 is MDHEN and CDR2 is SYDVKM. This CDR3 is 11 amino acids long. Trimming stripped 2 bases from V and 7 bases from J, with 6 bases between. The CDR3 DNA reads TGTGCCAGCAGTTTAGTTAATGAGCAGTACTTC. This encodes CASSLVNEQYF.

This sequence joins TRBV28 and TRBJ2-1; 8 positions agree with TRBD1. The CDR3 has 13 amino acids. Germline lookup yields CDR1 MDHEN and CDR2 SYDVKM. V shed 1 base, J shed 8 bases, and the junction held 1 base outside the gene matches. The CDR3 DNA reads TGTGCCAGCAGTTTATCAGGGGGCGATGAGCAGTTCTTC. It encodes CASSLSGGDEQFF. Full variable domain (missing parts from reference TRBV28 and TRBJ2-1): DVKVTQSSRYLVKRTGEKVFLECVQDMDHENMFWYRQDPGLGLRLIYFSYDVKMKEKGDIPEGYSVSREKKERFSLILESASTNQTSMYLCASSLSGGDEQFFGPGTRLTVL.

The V and J genes are TRBV27 and TRBJ1-1; 7 bases align to TRBD1. The CDR3 has 13 residues. The J segment lost 10 bases and the V segment lost 0 bases, leaving 5 bases of the junction unmatched. The germline V gene has CDR1 MNHEY and CDR2 SMNVEV (reference sequence). This chain's CDR3 is CASSLSSRGPAFF. The CDR3 DNA follows: TGTGCCAGCAGTTTATCGAGTAGGGGGCCAGCTTTCTTT.

V is TRBV29-1 and J is TRBJ2-1; TRBD2 matches 12 bases. Germline lookup yields CDR1 SQVTM and CDR2 ANQGSEA. There are 13 residues in the CDR3. Trimming took 6 bases from V and 9 from J; bases not matched to a gene: 6. CDR3 residues: CSVPLAGGPEQFF. The CDR3 DNA sequence: TGCAGCGTACCTCTAGCGGGAGGGCCTGAGCAGTTCTTC.

The V call is TRBV5-4, the J call TRBJ1-6; maybe TRBD1 (6 bases). V lost 0 bases, J lost 13 bases, and 14 bases lay in between. The CDR3 is made up of 14 amino acids. Germline V gene sequence: CDR1 SGHNT, CDR2 YYREEE (reference sequence). The CDR3 sequence is CASSLVGADDPLHF. Here the CDR3 DNA reads TGTGCCAGCAGCTTGGTGGGGGCGGATGATCCCCTCCACTTT.

The chain couples TRBV29-1 to TRBJ1-1; 7 bases agree with TRBD1. In germline, CDR1 is SQVTM, CDR2 ANQGSEA. The J segment lost 2 bases and the V segment lost 2 bases, leaving 8 bases of the junction unmatched. This CDR3 has 15 amino acids. The CDR3 here is CSVETGDAGNTEAFF. CDR3 bases: TGCAGCGTTGAAACAGGGGACGCGGGTAACACTGAAGCTTTCTTT. Based on the CDR3 plus reference TRBV29-1 and TRBJ1-1, the full variable domain is SAVISQKPSRDICQRGTSLTIQCQVDSQVTMMFWYRQQPGQSLTLIATANQGSEATYESGFVIDKFPISRPNLTFSTLTVSNMSPEDSSIYLCSVETGDAGNTEAFFGQGTRLTVV.